This T cell receptor (beta chain) was profiled in a study of T cell repertoires in cytomegalovirus infection. This clonotype was counted between two and nine times. Antigen unknown. The germline V gene encodes CDR1 MNHEY and CDR2 SMNVEV (reference sequence). The CDR3 spans 17 residues. V was trimmed by 4 bases and J by 4 bases, leaving 20 bases between them. TCRdb reanalysed the reads using MiXCR and keeps one entry per CDR3 protein. The sample carries some 900,000 distinct CDR3 sequences, approximately 32% recorded once. Sample: cultured CD8+ T cells from PBMCs, taken from culture after CMV antigen stimulation. The TCR sequence derives from a human donor in good health (CMV status not recorded). Some clones in this sample may be carry-over from other donors' samples. The chain has TRBV27 and TRBJ1-5, with a weak D call TRBD1 (5 bases). As DNA, the CDR3 is TGTGCCAGCAGTTCTAACGGAGTCATTAAGGGGAATCAGCCCCAGCATTTT. This codes for CASSSNGVIKGNQPQHF.